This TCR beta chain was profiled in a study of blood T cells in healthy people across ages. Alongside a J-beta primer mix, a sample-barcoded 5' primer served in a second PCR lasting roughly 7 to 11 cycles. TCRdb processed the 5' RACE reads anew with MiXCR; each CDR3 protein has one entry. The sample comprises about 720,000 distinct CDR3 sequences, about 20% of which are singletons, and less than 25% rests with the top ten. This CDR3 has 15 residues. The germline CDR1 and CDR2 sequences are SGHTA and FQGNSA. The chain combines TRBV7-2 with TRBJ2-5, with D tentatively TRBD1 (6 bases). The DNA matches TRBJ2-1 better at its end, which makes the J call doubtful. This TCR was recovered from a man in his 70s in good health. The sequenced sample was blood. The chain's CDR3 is CASSPSRWGRNEQFF. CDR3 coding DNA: TGTGCCAGCAGCCCGTCGAGGTGGGGGCGTAACGAGCAGTTCTTC.